This TCR beta chain was profiled in a study of T cells in Graves' hyperthyroidism and ophthalmopathy. Researchers barred patients who had uncontrolled infection, other autoimmune disease, pregnancy or lactation. Concerning this clonotype: Antigen unknown.

RNA transcripts provided the source from which TCR beta CDR3 regions were amplified. A set of HTBI primers served as the primers for a first-round RT-PCR of the TCR CDR3. TCRdb re-called the multiplex PCR reads with MiXCR, one entry per CDR3 protein. The repertoire consists of about 640,000 distinct CDR3 sequences, with 14% occurring once and the leading ten covering approximately 12%. General study points: Model output signaled ophthalmopathy a median roughly six months ahead of onset.

The CDR3 is 17 amino acids. CDR1 and CDR2 (germline): SGHVS, FNYEAQ. Trimming cost V 5 bases and J 1 base; bases outside gene matches: 13. V usage is TRBV7-6 and J usage is TRBJ2-5; 7 bases align to TRBD2. Source material: blood. This receptor was identified in a woman in her 50s with Graves' ophthalmopathy. The CDR3 region is CASSPRRVSSGQETQYF. The CDR3 DNA is TGTGCCAGCAGCCCACGTAGGGTCTCTAGCGGCCAAGAGACCCAGTACTTC.